This TCR beta chain stems from a study of shared clonotypes between healthy human individuals. The table came from immunoSEQ multiplex PCR; TCRdb's copy has only in-frame clones and leaves some out. The sample includes about 1.5 million clones, 95% to 99% of them seen just once. V lost 4 bases, J lost 7 bases, and 14 bases lay in between. CDR3 length: 13 amino acids. CDR1 is SGHTA and CDR2 is FQGTGA in the germline V gene. V usage is TRBV7-3 and J usage is TRBJ2-7; D possibly uses TRBD1 or TRBD2 (7 bases each). The receptor was isolated from a man between 25 and 39 years old in good health. Sequencing was done on a sample of naive CD4+ T cells sorted from blood. Subset: CD45RA+ positively selected. Written as DNA, the CDR3 is TGTGCCAGCAGCTCAACAGGGGAGGGGGAGCAGTACTTC. Amino acid sequence: CASSSTGEGEQYF. Looking up the rest from reference TRBV7-3 and TRBJ2-7 gives the full variable domain: GAGVSQTPSNKVTEKGKYVELRCDPISGHTALYWYRQSLGQGPEFLIYFQGTGAADDSGLPNDRFFAVRPEGSVSTLKIQRTERGDSAVYLCASSSTGEGEQYFGPGTRLTVT.